This T cell receptor (beta chain) was recovered during a study of blood T cell repertoires in COVID-19. Across the whole study: Samples of COVID-19 (acute and convalescent) were obtained from the United States, Italy and Spain.

Clones were sequenced by immunoSEQ multiplex PCR, and TCRdb holds only the in-frame ones, with some missing. In the table there are fewer than 150,000 clones, 83% of which are singletons. All enrollees were roughly 18 to 100 years old and from roughly 22 US areas. Participants were placed into cohorts based on the clinical history they reported. The CDR3 runs to 13 residues. V lost 0 bases to trimming and J lost 4 bases, with 4 bases between them. The V gene's germline CDR1 is SGHDT and CDR2 YYEEEE. The receptor comes from a man in his thirties or forties who had recovered from COVID-19. This chain connects TRBV5-6 to TRBJ2-2; D gene uncertain. The sample consisted of PBMCs or T cells enriched from blood (not recorded which). The CDR3 here is CASSLGVTGELFF. The CDR3 DNA reads TGTGCCAGCAGCTTGGGCGTCACCGGGGAGCTGTTTTTT.